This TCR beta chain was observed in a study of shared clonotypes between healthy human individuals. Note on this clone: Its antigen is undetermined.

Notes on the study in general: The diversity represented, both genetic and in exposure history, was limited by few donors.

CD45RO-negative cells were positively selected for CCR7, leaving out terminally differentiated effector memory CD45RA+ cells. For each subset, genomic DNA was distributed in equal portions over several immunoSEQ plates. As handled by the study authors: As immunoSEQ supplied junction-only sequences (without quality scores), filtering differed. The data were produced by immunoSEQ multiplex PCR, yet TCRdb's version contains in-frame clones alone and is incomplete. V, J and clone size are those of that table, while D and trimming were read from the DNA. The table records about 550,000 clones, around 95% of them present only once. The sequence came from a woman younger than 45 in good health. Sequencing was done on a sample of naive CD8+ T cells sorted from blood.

The chain's CDR3 is CASSWSTAGGITYEQYF. The CDR3 DNA is TGTGCCAGCAGCTGGTCGACAGCAGGGGGGATAACCTACGAGCAGTACTTC. The V call is TRBV13, the J call TRBJ2-7; D might be TRBD1 (7 bases). Between the trimmed V and J ends, which lost 4 bases and 2 bases, there was a span of 21 bases. In germline, CDR1 is PRHDT, CDR2 FYEKMQ (reference sequence). The CDR3 is 17 amino acids.